This paragraph covers one T cell receptor beta chain sequence. V dropped 3 bases and J dropped 3; count of bases not matched to a gene: 4. Germline lookup yields CDR1 MNHEY and CDR2 SMNVEV (reference sequence). The CDR3 sequence is 16 residues long. The table came from immunoSEQ multiplex PCR; TCRdb's copy has only in-frame clones and leaves some out. The data contain about 150,000 clones, about 90% of them singletons. The data belong to a study of blood T cell repertoires in COVID-19. In the study overall: Spain, Italy and the United States supplied samples that represented acute and convalescent COVID-19.

The chain couples TRBV27 to TRBJ2-4; 11 nucleotides match TRBD2. The source material was peripheral blood. The sequence was collected from a man aged 50 to 60 who had recovered from COVID-19. CDR3 region: CASSFSGLAVKNIQYF. Here the CDR3 DNA reads TGTGCCAGCAGTTTCTCGGGACTAGCGGTCAAAAACATTCAGTACTTC.